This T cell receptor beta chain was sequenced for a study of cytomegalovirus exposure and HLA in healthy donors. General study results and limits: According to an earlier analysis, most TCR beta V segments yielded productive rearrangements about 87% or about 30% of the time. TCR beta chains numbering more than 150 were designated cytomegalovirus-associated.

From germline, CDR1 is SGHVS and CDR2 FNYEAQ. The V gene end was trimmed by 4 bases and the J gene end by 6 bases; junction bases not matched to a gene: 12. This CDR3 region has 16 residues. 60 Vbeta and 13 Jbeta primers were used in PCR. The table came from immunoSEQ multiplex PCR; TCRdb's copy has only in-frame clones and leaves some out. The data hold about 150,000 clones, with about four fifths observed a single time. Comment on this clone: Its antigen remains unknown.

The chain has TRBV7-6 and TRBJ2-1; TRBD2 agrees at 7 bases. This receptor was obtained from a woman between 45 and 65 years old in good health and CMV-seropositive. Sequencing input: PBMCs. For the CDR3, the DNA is TGTGCCAGCAGCTATGACAGAGCGGGGACCGTCAATGAGCAGTTCTTC. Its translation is CASSYDRAGTVNEQFF.